These 28 T cell receptor beta chains were all obtained from the same sample, sequenced in a study of control samples from healthy donors and cancer patients. The assay was immunoSEQ multiplex PCR, and TCRdb's table has in-frame clones only and misses some. The sample consists of some 150,000 clones, roughly 95% of them appearing once. Sequences were obtained from blood. These receptors came from a young woman in good health.

V usage is TRBV5-1 and J usage is TRBJ1-4, with D unresolved. V dropped 3 bases and J dropped 5 bases, with 11 bases sitting between them. Germline lookup yields CDR1 SGHRS and CDR2 YFSETQ. The CDR3 extends over 14 amino acids. In DNA form, the CDR3 reads TGCGCCAGCAGCTCCCCCCCGGGGAATGAAAAACTGTTTTTT. Translated, it gives CASSSPPGNEKLFF.

The gene calls are TRBV4-2 and TRBJ2-3, with 12 bases aligning to TRBD2. V gave up 4 bases and J gave up 3 bases; unmatched junction bases: 11. Per germline, CDR1 LGHNA and CDR2 YNFKEQ. The CDR3 is 18 amino acids. CDR3 nucleotides: TGTGCCAGCAGCCGATTATCTAGCGGGGGGGCCTGGACAGATACGCAGTATTTT. It specifies CASSRLSSGGAWTDTQYF.

The rearrangement uses TRBV3-1 (or the pseudogene TRBV3-2) and TRBJ1-1; a possible D gene is TRBD1 (5 bases). The CDR3 is 17 residues long. The germline V gene encodes CDR1 LGHDT and CDR2 YNNKEL (reference sequence). Trimming stripped 0 bases from V and 0 bases from J, with 14 bases between. Here the CDR3 reads CASSQDKGYSVNTEAFF. The CDR3 DNA follows: TGTGCCAGCAGCCAAGATAAGGGGTACTCGGTGAACACTGAAGCTTTCTTT.

The rearrangement uses TRBV30 and TRBJ2-2, with 15 bases lining up with TRBD2. V lost 1 base and J lost 7; bases outside the gene matches: 7. The CDR3 totals 17 residues. Germline V gene data show CDR1 as GTSNPN and CDR2 as SVGIG (reference sequence). CDR3 bases: TGTGCCTGGAGTGCCGGGACTAGCGGGAGGATTGACGGGGAGCTGTTTTTT. Translated, it gives CAWSAGTSGRIDGELFF.

V usage is TRBV7-9 and J usage is TRBJ1-1; D not certain. The V gene lost 5 bases and the J gene lost 4 bases, with 5 bases spanning the gap. The CDR3 runs to 11 residues. Germline CDR1 is SEHNR and CDR2 is FQNEAQ (reference sequence). For the CDR3, the DNA is TGTGCCAGCAGCCCCAGCACTGAAGCTTTCTTT. This gives the protein CASSPSTEAFF.

The J gene is TRBJ2-1, the V gene TRBV19; 11 bases align to TRBD2. V dropped 6 bases and J dropped 6; count of bases not matched to a gene: 7. CDR3 length: 15 residues. The germline V gene encodes CDR1 LNHDA and CDR2 SQIVND (reference sequence). CDR3 in amino acids: CASSKLAGDINEQFF. CDR3 sequence (DNA): TGTGCCAGTAGCAAACTAGCGGGAGATATCAATGAGCAGTTCTTC.

The chain combines TRBV28 with TRBJ1-1; possibly TRBD1 for D (5 bases). From germline, CDR1 is MDHEN and CDR2 SYDVKM. This CDR3 region has 14 residues. The V end was cut by 3 bases, the J end by 12 bases, with 20 bases between. The CDR3 here is CASSFYGTVAGTFF. The CDR3 coding sequence is TGTGCCAGCAGTTTCTACGGGACCGTTGCGGGTACTTTCTTT.

The count of this clone is one. The chain is built from TRBV27 and TRBJ1-5; the D is unclear. V lost 2 bases, J lost 3 bases, and 5 bases lay in between. The CDR3 sequence is 13 residues long. CDR1 is MNHEY and CDR2 is SMNVEV in the germline V gene (reference sequence). The CDR3 spells CASSLVTNQPQHF. As DNA, the CDR3 is TGTGCCAGCAGTTTAGTTACCAATCAGCCCCAGCATTTT.

The CDR3 nucleotides are TGTGCCACCAGCGTAACGGGGGGGTGGTCTTCTGAAGCTTTCTTT. As protein: CATSVTGGWSSEAFF. This chain connects TRBV15 to TRBJ1-1; TRBD1 might be the D (5 bases). Trimming took off 5 bases at V and 6 bases at J, with 19 bases between the two ends. CDR3 length equals 15 residues. Germline-derived CDR1 and CDR2 are LNHNV and YYDKDF (reference sequence).

The chain has TRBV20-1 and TRBJ2-3; D is unresolved. Trimming pared 5 bases from V and 5 bases from J, leaving 8 bases between. Germline lookup yields CDR1 DFQATT and CDR2 SNEGSKA (reference sequence). The CDR3 has 11 residues. The CDR3 DNA follows: TGCAGTGCTTCCGACATAGATACGCAGTATTTT. Translating it yields CSASDIDTQYF.

The chain combines TRBV15 with TRBJ1-5, with unresolved D. Germline lookup yields CDR1 LNHNV and CDR2 YYDKDF (reference sequence). The CDR3 length is 12 residues. Between the trimmed V and J ends, which lost 3 bases and 5 bases, there was a span of 5 bases. CDR3 sequence (DNA): TGTGCCACCAGCAGCCTAGATCAGCCCCAGCATTTT. Its translation is CATSSLDQPQHF.

The chain uses TRBV11-2 and TRBJ1-2; TRBD1 matches 7 bases. V lost 8 bases and J lost 2; bases outside the gene matches: 5. Germline lookup yields CDR1 SGHAT and CDR2 FQNNGV. The CDR3 loop spans 13 amino acids. CDR3 nucleotides: TGTGCCAGCGCCCAACAGGGGAACTATGGCTACACCTTC. The encoded protein is CASAQQGNYGYTF. The entire variable domain, with the rest obtained from reference TRBV11-2 and TRBJ1-2, is as follows: EAGVAQSPRYKIIEKRQSVAFWCNPISGHATLYWYQQILGQGPKLLIQFQNNGVVDDSQLPKDRFSAERLKGVDSTLKIQPAKLEDSAVYLCASAQQGNYGYTFGSGTRLTVV.

V gene TRBV6-4 combines with J gene TRBJ2-5; D gene uncertain. The CDR3 loop spans 13 amino acids. Germline lookup yields CDR1 MRHNA and CDR2 SNTAGT. Between the trimmed V and J ends, which lost 8 bases and 2 bases, there was a span of 12 bases. In nucleotides, the CDR3 is TGTGCCAGCTCACGCGGCCCTCAAGAGACCCAGTACTTC. Protein product: CASSRGPQETQYF.

The chain combines TRBV2 with TRBJ1-1, with no clear D. Trimming cost V 8 bases and J 1 base, with 17 bases left between them. Germline loops: CDR1 SNHLY, CDR2 FYNNEI. The CDR3 contains 15 residues. CDR3 in DNA: TGTGCCAGCTACTTAGTAGTGATTGAGAACACTGAAGCTTTCTTT. Its translation is CASYLVVIENTEAFF.

The V call is TRBV11-3, the J call TRBJ2-3; 8 bases agree with TRBD2. The J segment lost 0 bases and the V segment lost 3 bases, leaving 5 bases of the junction unmatched. CDR3 size: 16 residues. Per the germline V gene, CDR1 is SGHNT and CDR2 is YENEEA. This CDR3 reads CASSFSSGSSTDTQYF. CDR3 DNA sequence: TGTGCCAGCAGCTTTTCTAGCGGGTCGAGCACAGATACGCAGTATTTT.

The genes are TRBV9 and TRBJ1-5, with D perhaps matching TRBD1 (6 bases). V lost 4 bases and J lost 4, with 15 bases in between. This CDR3 has 15 amino acids. Germline V gives CDR1 SGDLS, CDR2 YYNGEE. The CDR3 protein is CASSSRGQINQPQHF. The CDR3 nucleotides read TGTGCCAGCAGCTCTCGAGGACAGATTAATCAGCCCCAGCATTTT. The full variable domain, its missing parts supplied by reference TRBV9 and TRBJ1-5, is DSGVTQTPKHLITATGQRVTLRCSPRSGDLSVYWYQQSLDQGLQFLIQYYNGEERAKGNILERFSAQQFPDLHSELNLSSLELGDSALYFCASSSRGQINQPQHFGDGTRLSIL.

V is TRBV28 and J is TRBJ1-5, with D hard to call. Trimming removed 10 bases at V and 0 bases at J, with 10 bases between. Germline CDR1 is MDHEN and CDR2 is SYDVKM. The CDR3 runs to 13 residues. This CDR3 reads CATVAGSNQPQHF. In DNA, the CDR3 is TGTGCCACCGTCGCGGGTAGCAATCAGCCCCAGCATTTT. The complete variable domain, with remaining parts taken from reference TRBV28 and TRBJ1-5, reads DVKVTQSSRYLVKRTGEKVFLECVQDMDHENMFWYRQDPGLGLRLIYFSYDVKMKEKGDIPEGYSVSREKKERFSLILESASTNQTSMYLCATVAGSNQPQHFGDGTRLSIL.

The genes are TRBV6-4 and TRBJ2-3; a possible D gene is TRBD2 (7 bases). Germline V gene lookup returns CDR1 MRHNA and CDR2 SNTAGT. V was cut by 3 bases and J by 8 bases, with 18 bases left in between. The CDR3 length is 15 residues. CDR3 protein: CASSEIGGARGTQYF. Here the CDR3 DNA reads TGTGCCAGCAGTGAGATAGGGGGGGCGAGGGGTACGCAGTATTTT.

On this clone: Other nucleotide sequences from this sample produce the same CDR3. V usage is TRBV11-2 and J usage is TRBJ2-1, with D unresolved. Germline lookup yields CDR1 SGHAT and CDR2 FQNNGV. The CDR3 has 12 residues. Trimming left V 1 base short and J 4 bases short, with 2 bases between. The CDR3 DNA follows: TGTGCCAGCAGCTTAGCTTACAATGAGCAGTTCTTC. This encodes CASSLAYNEQFF.

Worth noting for this clone: The junction differs from germline at one of its ends, possibly a read error. The V call is TRBV7-2, the J call TRBJ2-3; the D call may be TRBD1 or TRBD2 (6 bases each). Per germline, CDR1 SGHTA and CDR2 FQGNSA. The CDR3 length is 12 residues. CDR3 region: CASSPKGGTLLF. The CDR3 DNA sequence: TGTGCCAGCAGCCCCAAAGGGGGGACTCTGCTTTTT.

This clone was seen only a few times. The chain uses TRBV5-5 and TRBJ1-4; 9 bases are a match to TRBD1. The CDR3 is 15 amino acids. J gave up 6 bases and V 3 bases, and 6 bases lay outside the gene matches. Germline-derived CDR1 and CDR2 are SGHKS and YYEKEE (reference sequence). The CDR3 sequence is CASSSQDRGHEKLFF. In DNA, the CDR3 is TGTGCCAGCAGCTCCCAGGACAGGGGACATGAAAAACTGTTTTTT.

The rearrangement links TRBV28 to TRBJ2-7; D not certain. The CDR3 consists of 11 residues. The V gene's germline CDR1 is MDHEN and CDR2 SYDVKM. V shed 5 bases and J shed 3 bases, with 5 bases lying between them. In DNA form, the CDR3 reads TGTGCCAGCAGTCTCGACTACGAGCAGTACTTC. As protein: CASSLDYEQYF. Filled out from reference TRBV28 and TRBJ2-7, the complete variable domain reads DVKVTQSSRYLVKRTGEKVFLECVQDMDHENMFWYRQDPGLGLRLIYFSYDVKMKEKGDIPEGYSVSREKKERFSLILESASTNQTSMYLCASSLDYEQYFGPGTRLTVT.

The rearrangement uses TRBV6-5 and TRBJ1-2, with D possibly TRBD1 on 6 matching bases. Germline assignment: CDR1 MNHEY and CDR2 SVGAGI. Trimming stripped 0 bases from V and 5 bases from J, with 13 bases between. CDR3 length: 15 amino acids. The CDR3 DNA sequence: TGTGCCAGCAGTTACTCTGGGCAGGGGCAATATGGCTACACCTTC. It codes for CASSYSGQGQYGYTF.

The chain recombines TRBV19 with TRBJ2-2; D not resolved. The CDR3 spans 13 residues. Germline V gene sequence: CDR1 LNHDA, CDR2 SQIVND (reference sequence). V was cut by 6 bases and J by 6 bases, with 11 bases left in between. DNA of the CDR3: TGTGCCAGTAGCCTCCTCGGGCCCGGGGAGCTGTTTTTT. Translating gives CASSLLGPGELFF. The full variable domain, rest sourced from reference TRBV19 and TRBJ2-2, is DGGITQSPKYLFRKEGQNVTLSCEQNLNHDAMYWYRQDPGQGLRLIYYSQIVNDFQKGDIAEGYSVSREKKESFPLTVTSAQKNPTAFYLCASSLLGPGELFFGEGSRLTVL.

The rearrangement uses TRBV5-1 and TRBJ2-7; D could derive from TRBD1 or TRBD2 (6 bases each). The CDR3 runs 14 residues. Trimming cost V 5 bases and J 3 bases, with 15 bases left between them. CDR1 SGHRS and CDR2 YFSETQ come from the germline V gene. The CDR3: CASSYYRGLYEQYF. In DNA form, the CDR3 reads TGCGCCAGCAGTTATTACCGGGGGCTCTACGAGCAGTACTTC.

DNA for the CDR3: TGTGCCAGCAGTCGCACGATGGGTGAGACCCAGTACTTC. Residues: CASSRTMGETQYF. The chain employs TRBV25-1 and TRBJ2-5, with D unresolved. V lost 5 bases and J lost 5, with 12 bases in between. This CDR3 spans 13 amino acids. CDR1 MGHDK and CDR2 SYGVNS come from the germline V gene.

V and J are TRBV27 and TRBJ1-1, with 10 positions matching TRBD1. V shed 5 bases and J 0 bases; nucleotides not matched to a gene: 6. CDR3 length equals 16 residues. From germline, CDR1 is MNHEY and CDR2 SMNVEV (reference sequence). The CDR3 spells CASSHLTGGLNTEAFF. CDR3 sequence (DNA): TGTGCCAGCAGTCACCTGACAGGGGGCCTGAACACTGAAGCTTTCTTT.

V gene TRBV14 combines with J gene TRBJ1-1, with no clear D. This CDR3 contains 14 residues. The germline CDR1 and CDR2 sequences are SGHDN and FVKESK. The germline V and J ends were trimmed by 2 bases and 4 bases, with 11 bases remaining between them. CDR3 amino acids: CASSQSRLGTEAFF. The CDR3 nucleotides read TGTGCCAGCAGCCAATCTCGCTTGGGCACTGAAGCTTTCTTT.